The next 27 T cell receptor beta chains were all read from a single sample in a study of CD8 T cells in Susac syndrome. When the RNA was reverse transcribed, random hexamers were used with an input of roughly 0.45 to 1 ug. Each CDR3 protein is one row after TCRdb ran MiXCR on the immunoSEQ multiplex PCR reads. The sample records approximately 110,000 distinct CDR3 sequences, around 94% being singletons. Sequencing was performed on CD4+ T cells from PBMCs. The receptors come from a human donor in good health.

This chain connects TRBV5-1 to TRBJ1-2; D gene ambiguous. Germline CDR1 reads SGHRS; CDR2 reads YFSETQ. This CDR3 is built from 16 residues. The V gene lost 0 bases and the J gene lost 0 bases, with 12 bases spanning the gap. In nucleotides, the CDR3 is TGCGCCAGCAGCTTGGCGGGGAACTCGGCTAACTATGGCTACACCTTC. Residues: CASSLAGNSANYGYTF.

This chain connects TRBV4-2 to TRBJ2-1; D not certain. Germline CDR1 and CDR2: LGHNA and YNFKEQ. The V gene lost 4 bases and the J gene lost 5 bases, with 12 bases spanning the gap. The CDR3 consists of 14 residues. CDR3 residues: CASSPRTADNEQFF. The CDR3 DNA sequence: TGTGCCAGCAGCCCTAGGACGGCGGACAATGAGCAGTTCTTC.

The chain links TRBV20-1 to TRBJ2-3; 9 nucleotides match TRBD1. CDR1 DFQATT and CDR2 SNEGSKA come from the germline V gene (reference sequence). The CDR3 covers 16 residues. Unmatched junction bases numbered 12, after V lost 5 bases and J lost 3 bases. In DNA, the CDR3 is TGCAGTGCTGACCCAAGAGACAGGGGGGGAACAGATACGCAGTATTTT. Translating it yields CSADPRDRGGTDTQYF.

The chain is built from TRBV20-1 and TRBJ1-1; the D is unclear. V was cut by 4 bases and J by 3 bases, with 15 bases left in between. This CDR3 has 14 amino acids. CDR1 is DFQATT, CDR2 SNEGSKA, per germline (reference sequence). The CDR3 sequence is CSATDSGEHTEAFF. Here the CDR3 DNA reads TGCAGTGCTACTGACTCCGGCGAACACACTGAAGCTTTCTTT.

The chain's CDR3 is CASSFRGRATGELFF. CDR3 nucleotides: TGTGCCAGCAGTTTTAGGGGGCGCGCCACCGGGGAGCTGTTTTTT. The genes are TRBV12-3 or TRBV12-4 and TRBJ2-2; TRBD1 matches at 7 bases. The CDR3 totals 15 residues. Trimming cost V 3 bases and J 4 bases; bases outside gene matches: 5.

A note on this clonotype: The germline gene is not matched at one end of the junction; a read error may be the cause. The DNA for the CDR3 is TGTGCCAGCTCACCATATGCAGGGCGGGTAACTGAAGTTTTCTTT. Translated: CASSPYAGRVTEVFF. The J gene is TRBJ1-1, the V gene TRBV18; D is perhaps TRBD1 (5 bases). Germline-derived CDR1 and CDR2 are KGHSH and LQKENI. The CDR3 is made up of 15 amino acids.

This chain connects TRBV9 to TRBJ1-5, with D perhaps matching TRBD1 (5 bases). CDR3 size: 14 residues. Trimming shortened V by 9 bases and J by 3 bases, and 16 bases separated the two germline ends. The germline CDR1 and CDR2 sequences are SGDLS and YYNGEE. CDR3 region: CANPGRKVNQPQHF. In nucleotides, the CDR3 is TGTGCCAATCCGGGACGGAAGGTCAATCAGCCCCAGCATTTT. Based on the CDR3 plus reference TRBV9 and TRBJ1-5, the full variable domain is DSGVTQTPKHLITATGQRVTLRCSPRSGDLSVYWYQQSLDQGLQFLIQYYNGEERAKGNILERFSAQQFPDLHSELNLSSLELGDSALYFCANPGRKVNQPQHFGDGTRLSIL.

The chain combines TRBV14 with TRBJ1-4, with TRBD1 as a possible D gene (5 bases). Germline CDR1 is SGHDN and CDR2 is FVKESK. The CDR3 has 20 amino acids. V lost 0 bases and J 4 bases, leaving 24 bases between the germline ends. CDR3 in DNA: TGTGCCAGCAGCCAAGATGCCCTCGGGACCCTGAGTAAGAATAATGAAAAACTGTTTTTT. It codes for CASSQDALGTLSKNNEKLFF.

The V call is TRBV9, the J call TRBJ2-6, with 7 bases fitting TRBD1. This CDR3 spans 17 amino acids. Germline trimming cut 4 bases from V and 0 bases from J; bases unmatched to any gene: 7. Germline V gives CDR1 SGDLS, CDR2 YYNGEE. CDR3 DNA: TGTGCCAGCAGCACGAGGACAGGAGTCTCTGGGGCCAACGTCCTGACTTTC. Its translation is CASSTRTGVSGANVLTF.

V usage is TRBV5-1 and J usage is TRBJ1-5, with D possibly TRBD1 on 5 matching bases. V dropped 1 base and J dropped 6 bases, with 11 bases sitting between them. This CDR3 comprises 14 residues. The germline CDR1 and CDR2 sequences are SGHRS and YFSETQ. The CDR3 loop reads CASSLQGLGQPQHF. CDR3 in DNA: TGCGCCAGCAGCTTGCAGGGATTGGGTCAGCCCCAGCATTTT.

The J gene is TRBJ1-4, the V gene TRBV6-6; no clear D. The CDR3 contains 15 residues. Trimming removed 6 bases from V and 5 bases from J, with 16 bases in between. CDR1 is MNHNY and CDR2 is SVGAGI in the germline V gene (reference sequence). CDR3 protein: CASRQHGRLNEKLFF. As DNA, the CDR3 is TGTGCCAGCAGACAACACGGACGGCTGAATGAAAAACTGTTTTTT.

This chain links TRBV15 with TRBJ2-7; D is uncertain. The CDR3 length is 13 residues. From germline, CDR1 is LNHNV and CDR2 YYDKDF (reference sequence). The germline V and J ends were trimmed by 3 bases and 6 bases, with 12 bases remaining between them. The CDR3 DNA is TGTGCCACCAGCAGTGACCTCTTCGGCGAGCAGTACTTC. Its protein product is CATSSDLFGEQYF.

The CDR3 spells CASSPRIVRTDTQYF. As DNA, the CDR3 is TGTGCCAGCTCACCTAGGATAGTGCGCACAGATACGCAGTATTTT. The rearrangement links TRBV18 to TRBJ2-3; D is unclear. The germline V gene encodes CDR1 KGHSH and CDR2 LQKENI. V was shortened by 3 bases and J by 1 base, with 11 bases between the two germline ends. The CDR3 covers 15 residues.

The chain joins TRBV7-2 to TRBJ2-3; perhaps TRBD1 as D (7 bases). This CDR3 contains 15 residues. V was trimmed by 5 bases and J by 6 bases, leaving 18 bases between them. Germline CDR1 and CDR2: SGHTA and FQGNSA. The CDR3 sequence: CASSLSGQGVDTQYF. In nucleotides, the CDR3 is TGTGCCAGCAGCCTGAGCGGGCAGGGGGTCGATACGCAGTATTTT. The whole variable domain, remainder taken from reference TRBV7-2 and TRBJ2-3, is GAGVSQSPSNKVTEKGKDVELRCDPISGHTALYWYRQSLGQGLEFLIYFQGNSAPDKSGLPSDRFSAERTGGSVSTLTIQRTQQEDSAVYLCASSLSGQGVDTQYFGPGTRLTVL.

V is TRBV29-1 and J is TRBJ2-7; 10 bases agree with TRBD1. The CDR3 is 13 amino acids. Germline V gene lookup returns CDR1 SQVTM and CDR2 ANQGSEA. V lost 6 bases and J lost 8; bases outside the gene matches: 10. The chain's CDR3 is CSVEPGQGRQQYF. The CDR3 DNA reads as TGCAGCGTAGAGCCGGGACAGGGGAGGCAGCAGTACTTC.

This rearrangement joins TRBV6-1 to TRBJ1-1, with D uncertain. With 4 bases removed from V and 3 bases from J, the gap between germline ends came to 9 bases. CDR3 length equals 13 residues. Germline CDR1 MNHNS, CDR2 SASEGT. The CDR3 sequence is CASSGALYTEAFF. The CDR3 coding sequence is TGTGCCAGCAGTGGTGCTTTGTACACTGAAGCTTTCTTT.

The genes are TRBV3-1 and TRBJ2-7; D might be TRBD1 or TRBD2, each matching 5 bases. CDR1 LGHDT and CDR2 YNNKEL come from the germline V gene (reference sequence). V shed 3 bases and J shed 6 bases, with 15 bases lying between them. The length of the CDR3 is 14 residues. For the CDR3, the DNA is TGTGCCAGCAGCCATCGGGCAGAGGGGTCCGAGCAGTACTTC. Translation gives CASSHRAEGSEQYF.

The chain combines TRBV7-9 with TRBJ1-2; unclear D gene. Germline loops: CDR1 SEHNR, CDR2 FQNEAQ (reference sequence). The CDR3 consists of 14 residues. V was trimmed by 0 bases and J by 8 bases, leaving 13 bases between them. CDR3 region: CASSLAAALGGYTF. In nucleotides, the CDR3 is TGTGCCAGCAGCTTAGCGGCAGCTCTTGGGGGCTACACCTTC. Drawing the rest from reference TRBV7-9 and TRBJ1-2, the complete variable domain is DTGVSQNPRHKITKRGQNVTFRCDPISEHNRLYWYRQTLGQGPEFLTYFQNEAQLEKSRLLSDRFSAERPKGSFSTLEIQRTEQGDSAMYLCASSLAAALGGYTFGSGTRLTVV.

The V gene is TRBV7-2, the J gene TRBJ2-5, with TRBD1 matching 8 bases. The junction had 5 bases not matched to a gene; V was cut back by 6 bases and J by 2 bases. Germline V gene lookup returns CDR1 SGHTA and CDR2 FQGNSA. This CDR3 is built from 14 residues. The CDR3 here is CASRPGTGQETQYF. Here the CDR3 DNA reads TGTGCCAGCAGACCCGGGACAGGACAAGAGACCCAGTACTTC.

V gene TRBV29-1 combines with J gene TRBJ2-3; no clear D. There are 11 residues in the CDR3. Germline V gene lookup returns CDR1 SQVTM and CDR2 ANQGSEA. Trimming removed 3 bases at V and 5 bases at J, with 6 bases between. This chain's CDR3 is CSVDFLDTQYF. CDR3 nucleotides: TGCAGCGTTGACTTTTTAGATACGCAGTATTTT.

The chain carries TRBV7-2 and TRBJ1-1, with D maybe TRBD1 (5 bases). This CDR3 has 15 amino acids. CDR1 is SGHTA, CDR2 FQGNSA, per germline. V lost 3 bases, J lost 0 bases, and 11 bases lay in between. The CDR3 coding sequence is TGTGCCAGCAGCTTTGCAGGGTCCGTGAACACTGAAGCTTTCTTT. Its protein product is CASSFAGSVNTEAFF.

This chain connects TRBV29-1 to TRBJ1-1; D is uncertain. V lost 3 bases to trimming and J lost 0 bases, with 8 bases between them. The germline V gene encodes CDR1 SQVTM and CDR2 ANQGSEA. This CDR3 has 13 amino acids. This CDR3 is CSVELGLNTEAFF. For the CDR3, the DNA is TGCAGCGTTGAGCTGGGGTTGAACACTGAAGCTTTCTTT.

CDR3 in DNA: TGTGCCATCAATAGGGACTCAACTTCCTACGAGCAGTACTTC. Translated: CAINRDSTSYEQYF. V gene TRBV10-3 combines with J gene TRBJ2-7, with D perhaps TRBD2 (6 bases). CDR3 size: 14 residues. Trimming stripped 7 bases from V and 1 base from J, with 14 bases between. CDR1 is ENHRY, CDR2 SYGVKD, per germline.

The chain uses TRBV19 and TRBJ1-1; D unresolved. CDR3 length equals 16 residues. The germline V and J ends were trimmed by 3 bases and 3 bases, with 17 bases remaining between them. Looked up from germline, CDR1 is LNHDA and CDR2 is SQIVND (reference sequence). DNA of the CDR3: TGTGCCAGTAGTATTCGGGTAGTCGGCAGAGACACTGAAGCTTTCTTT. It translates to CASSIRVVGRDTEAFF.

The CDR3 protein is CASSRVAGSYEQFF. CDR3 nucleotides: TGTGCCAGCAGCCGAGTAGCGGGAAGCTATGAGCAGTTCTTC. The chain carries TRBV3-1 and TRBJ2-1; TRBD2 matches at 8 bases. The ends lost 4 bases at V and 8 bases at J; junction bases unmatched: 7. CDR1 LGHDT and CDR2 YNNKEL come from the germline V gene (reference sequence). The CDR3 totals 14 residues.

The CDR3 sequence: CASRERAAGEQFF. The CDR3 DNA is TGTGCCAGCAGGGAACGGGCGGCCGGGGAGCAGTTCTTC. V usage is TRBV2 and J usage is TRBJ2-1; no reliable D call. The V and J ends lost 6 bases and 10 bases respectively, with 16 bases between them. Germline V lookup: CDR1 SNHLY, CDR2 FYNNEI. CDR3 length: 13 amino acids.

V usage is TRBV3-1 and J usage is TRBJ1-1, with a tentative D call TRBD1 (6 bases). The ends were cut back, 6 bases at V and 5 bases at J, with 10 bases in the middle. The CDR3 extends over 12 amino acids. CDR1 is LGHDT and CDR2 is YNNKEL in the germline V gene (reference sequence). This CDR3 reads CASRLGATEAFF. CDR3 DNA sequence: TGTGCCAGCAGACTGGGGGCGACTGAAGCTTTCTTT.